Following are 18 T cell receptor beta chains from one sample sequenced in a study of blood T cells in healthy people across ages. The second PCR ran roughly 7 to 12 cycles with a sample-barcoded 5' primer and J-beta primers. Each CDR3 protein is one row after TCRdb ran MiXCR on the 5' RACE reads. The sample yields about 1.8 million distinct CDR3 sequences, roughly 49% seen once. What was sequenced was blood. The receptors come from a woman between 40 and 55 years old in good health.

This clonotype appeared a few times. This chain connects TRBV29-1 to TRBJ2-5; a possible D gene is TRBD2 (6 bases). CDR1 and CDR2 from the germline V gene are SQVTM and ANQGSEA. Trimming pared 7 bases from V and 1 base from J, leaving 16 bases between. The CDR3 contains 14 residues. Here the CDR3 reads CSASLAGSQETQYF. In DNA, the CDR3 is TGCAGCGCCTCCCTGGCGGGGTCCCAAGAGACCCAGTACTTC.

Notes on this clonotype: The junction departs from the called germline gene at one end, perhaps through a read error. The chain has TRBV7-4 and TRBJ1-1; tentatively, D is TRBD1 (5 bases). The germline V gene encodes CDR1 SGHVT and CDR2 SQSDAQ. CDR3 length: 12 amino acids. The CDR3, as DNA: TGTGCCAGCACCTTATTCAGGGACCAAGCTTTCTTT. Residues: CASTLFRDQAFF.

This clonotype showed up just a few times. This chain links TRBV29-1 with TRBJ2-1; no reliable D call. The length of the CDR3 is 12 residues. The V and J ends lost 5 bases and 7 bases respectively, with 12 bases between them. Germline V gives CDR1 SQVTM, CDR2 ANQGSEA. The CDR3 nucleotides are TGCAGCGTTCGGCTTTTGGTTAATGAGCAGTTCTTC. This gives the protein CSVRLLVNEQFF.

The V gene is TRBV7-2, the J gene TRBJ1-2; 7 bases line up with TRBD1. The length of the CDR3 is 15 residues. CDR1 and CDR2 (germline): SGHTA, FQGNSA. The J segment lost 7 bases and the V segment lost 11 bases, leaving 19 bases of the junction unmatched. The CDR3 region has the DNA TGTGCCTGCTCTCCTTCGGGACAGCTGGAGGGTGGCTACACCTTC. Translated: CACSPSGQLEGGYTF.

The rearrangement links TRBV6-5 to TRBJ2-7; 7 bases align to TRBD1. The CDR3 spans 14 residues. The ends lost 10 bases at V and 6 bases at J; junction bases unmatched: 15. Germline assignment: CDR1 MNHEY and CDR2 SVGAGI. The CDR3 protein is CATLRQGRQGEQYF. Here the CDR3 DNA reads TGTGCCACTTTGAGACAGGGAAGGCAAGGCGAGCAGTACTTC.

The V gene is TRBV27, the J gene TRBJ1-4, with 10 positions matching TRBD1. This CDR3 has 15 amino acids. Germline V CDR1 and CDR2: MNHEY, SMNVEV (reference sequence). Trimming at V came to 2 bases and at J to 7 bases, leaving 4 bases not matched to a gene. Here the CDR3 reads CASSLGDRGGEKLFF. The CDR3 coding sequence is TGTGCCAGCAGTTTAGGGGACAGGGGAGGTGAAAAACTGTTTTTT.

The chain combines TRBV5-1 with TRBJ2-1, with D perhaps TRBD1 (6 bases). V was cut by 0 bases and J by 3 bases, with 13 bases left in between. CDR3 length: 16 residues. Germline lookup yields CDR1 SGHRS and CDR2 YFSETQ. CDR3 DNA sequence: TGCGCCAGCAGCTTGGCTACAGGGTCCTTCTACAATGAGCAGTTCTTC. It codes for CASSLATGSFYNEQFF. Together with reference TRBV5-1 and TRBJ2-1, the CDR3 gives the full variable domain: KAGVTQTPRYLIKTRGQQVTLSCSPISGHRSVSWYQQTPGQGLQFLFEYFSETQRNKGNFPGRFSGRQFSNSRSEMNVSTLELGDSALYLCASSLATGSFYNEQFFGPGTRLTVL.

This chain connects TRBV5-1 to TRBJ2-3, with D possibly called TRBD1 or TRBD2 (5 bases each). This CDR3 region has 12 residues. Germline values: CDR1 SGHRS, CDR2 YFSETQ. V dropped 5 bases and J dropped 6 bases, with 10 bases sitting between them. The CDR3 DNA reads TGCGCCAGCAGTCGGGACCTGGATACGCAGTATTTT. It yields the protein CASSRDLDTQYF.

A few counts support this clonotype. The chain links TRBV5-1 to TRBJ2-1, with D unclear. Germline lookup yields CDR1 SGHRS and CDR2 YFSETQ. CDR3 size: 12 residues. Trimming removed 1 base from V and 7 bases from J, with 6 bases in between. CDR3 bases: TGCGCCAGCAGCTTGTTTTGGAATGAGCAGTTCTTC. Its translation: CASSLFWNEQFF. The full variable domain, with the rest looked up from reference TRBV5-1 and TRBJ2-1, is KAGVTQTPRYLIKTRGQQVTLSCSPISGHRSVSWYQQTPGQGLQFLFEYFSETQRNKGNFPGRFSGRQFSNSRSEMNVSTLELGDSALYLCASSLFWNEQFFGPGTRLTVL.

V usage is TRBV5-6 and J usage is TRBJ2-5; 9 bases map to TRBD2. The CDR3 spans 15 residues. V shed 5 bases and J 1 base; nucleotides not matched to a gene: 6. Germline V CDR1 and CDR2: SGHDT, YYEEEE. In nucleotides, the CDR3 is TGTGCCAGCAGAACTGGACTAGCGAGCCAAGAGACCCAGTACTTC. It specifies CASRTGLASQETQYF.

This clonotype came up a few times. This chain connects TRBV7-2 to TRBJ2-5; 10 nucleotides agree with TRBD1. From germline, CDR1 is SGHTA and CDR2 FQGNSA. V trimming: 3 bases; J trimming: 11 bases; junction bases outside the gene matches: 3. This CDR3 is 12 amino acids long. The CDR3 is CASSLTDRGQYF. The CDR3 DNA reads as TGTGCCAGCAGCTTGACGGACAGGGGGCAGTACTTC.

The rearrangement uses TRBV7-3 and TRBJ2-5; 7 positions agree with TRBD2. Germline V gene data show CDR1 as SGHTA and CDR2 as FQGTGA. The CDR3 has 16 residues. The J segment lost 0 bases and the V segment lost 5 bases, leaving 9 bases of the junction unmatched. The CDR3 protein is CASSTNGGSYQETQYF. For the CDR3, the DNA is TGTGCCAGCAGCACTAACGGGGGGTCGTACCAAGAGACCCAGTACTTC.

V is TRBV27 and J is TRBJ1-2, with D maybe TRBD1 (6 bases). V lost 6 bases and J lost 8, with 22 bases in between. The CDR3 runs to 15 residues. Germline CDR1 is MNHEY and CDR2 is SMNVEV (reference sequence). The CDR3 is CASSKSGQTKGGYTF. The CDR3 region has the DNA TGTGCCAGCAGCAAATCCGGACAGACAAAAGGCGGCTACACCTTC.

The chain links TRBV14 to TRBJ1-1; no clear D. The CDR3 is 18 amino acids. Between the trimmed V and J ends, which lost 3 bases and 4 bases, there was a span of 24 bases. Germline V CDR1 and CDR2: SGHDN, FVKESK. The CDR3 spells CASSQEPFRSWRITEAFF. The CDR3 nucleotides are TGTGCCAGCAGCCAGGAGCCCTTCCGAAGTTGGCGGATCACTGAAGCTTTCTTT. The entire variable domain, with the rest obtained from reference TRBV14 and TRBJ1-1, is as follows: EAGVTQFPSHSVIEKGQTVTLRCDPISGHDNLYWYRRVMGKEIKFLLHFVKESKQDESGMPNNRFLAERTGGTYSTLKVQPAELEDSGVYFCASSQEPFRSWRITEAFFGQGTRLTVV.

The chain joins TRBV14 to TRBJ2-5; 9 bases agree with TRBD1. Germline V gene sequence: CDR1 SGHDN, CDR2 FVKESK. CDR3 size: 15 residues. V was pared by 3 bases and J by 5 bases, with 7 bases of the junction left unmatched. CDR3 sequence: CASSQLGQGRETQYF. DNA for the CDR3: TGTGCCAGCAGCCAGCTCGGACAGGGGAGGGAGACCCAGTACTTC. Looking up the rest from reference TRBV14 and TRBJ2-5 gives the full variable domain: EAGVTQFPSHSVIEKGQTVTLRCDPISGHDNLYWYRRVMGKEIKFLLHFVKESKQDESGMPNNRFLAERTGGTYSTLKVQPAELEDSGVYFCASSQLGQGRETQYFGPGTRLLVL.

This clonotype has just a few counts. The chain combines TRBV10-3 with TRBJ2-3; D may correspond to TRBD1 or TRBD2 (5 bases each). Trimming removed 0 bases from V and 2 bases from J, with 15 bases in between. Germline V gene sequence: CDR1 ENHRY, CDR2 SYGVKD. The CDR3 loop spans 17 amino acids. The CDR3 nucleotides read TGTGCCATCAGTGAGTCCGGGGCGGCGTTGGTCACAGATACGCAGTATTTT. Encoded protein: CAISESGAALVTDTQYF.

This clonotype showed up just a few times. The chain is built from TRBV28 and TRBJ1-6; D may be TRBD1 (6 bases). Germline V gene sequence: CDR1 MDHEN, CDR2 SYDVKM. V dropped 2 bases and J dropped 14 bases, with 10 bases sitting between them. The CDR3 is 12 amino acids. Here the CDR3 DNA reads TGTGCCAGCAGTTTACCACAGGGTACCCTCCACTTT. Translating it yields CASSLPQGTLHF.

This clonotype was found once. This sequence joins TRBV5-5 and TRBJ2-5; 9 nucleotides align to TRBD1. The germline V gene has CDR1 SGHKS and CDR2 YYEKEE (reference sequence). J lost 4 bases, V lost 7 bases, and 5 bases had no gene match. The CDR3 runs to 13 residues. CDR3 region: CASVGTGRETQYF. CDR3 bases: TGTGCCAGCGTCGGGACAGGGAGAGAGACCCAGTACTTC.